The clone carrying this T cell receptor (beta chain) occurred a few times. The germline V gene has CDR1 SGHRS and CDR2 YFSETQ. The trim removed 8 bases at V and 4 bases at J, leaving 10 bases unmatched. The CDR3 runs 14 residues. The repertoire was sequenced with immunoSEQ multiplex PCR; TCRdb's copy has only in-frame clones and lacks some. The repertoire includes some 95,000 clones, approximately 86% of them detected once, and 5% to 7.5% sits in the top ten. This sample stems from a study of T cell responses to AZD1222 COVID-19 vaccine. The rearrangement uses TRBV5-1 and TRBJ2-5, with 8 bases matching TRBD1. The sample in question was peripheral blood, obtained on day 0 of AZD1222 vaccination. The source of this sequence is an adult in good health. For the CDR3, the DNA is TGCGCCAGTCAACCCGGACAGGGTGGAGAGACCCAGTACTTC. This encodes CASQPGQGGETQYF.